These 3 T cell receptor beta chains originate from one sample sequenced in a study of T cell changes during pregnancy in multiple sclerosis. Measured with immunoSEQ multiplex PCR; TCRdb has only the in-frame clones, and not every one. This table has about 66,000 clones, 90% appearing once. The starting material was peripheral blood, obtained in the third trimester of pregnancy. The receptors derive from a female donor with multiple sclerosis, enrolled in a pregnancy study.

This chain uses TRBV5-5 with TRBJ1-2; D call uncertain. Deletions cut 4 bases from V and 3 bases from J, with 16 bases between. The CDR3 covers 15 residues. Germline CDR1 and CDR2: SGHKS and YYEKEE (reference sequence). CDR3 region: CASSLSLEVDYGYTF. The CDR3 coding sequence is TGTGCCAGCAGCCTTTCATTGGAGGTCGACTATGGCTACACCTTC.

The chain carries TRBV9 and TRBJ2-2; TRBD1 is a possible D gene (5 bases). Germline CDR1 SGDLS, CDR2 YYNGEE. V was clipped by 0 bases and J by 4 bases, with 10 bases between them. CDR3 length: 15 residues. CDR3 amino acids: CASSVEGLGTGELFF. The CDR3 coding sequence is TGTGCCAGCAGCGTAGAGGGGCTGGGCACCGGGGAGCTGTTTTTT. The variable domain in full, completed from reference TRBV9 and TRBJ2-2, reads DSGVTQTPKHLITATGQRVTLRCSPRSGDLSVYWYQQSLDQGLQFLIQYYNGEERAKGNILERFSAQQFPDLHSELNLSSLELGDSALYFCASSVEGLGTGELFFGEGSRLTVL.

The chain employs TRBV11-2 and TRBJ2-1, with D unresolved. This CDR3 contains 11 residues. Germline assignment: CDR1 SGHAT and CDR2 FQNNGV. The V end was cut by 2 bases, the J end by 15 bases, with 11 bases between. This CDR3 is CASSLLGMVFF. The DNA of the CDR3 is TGTGCCAGCAGCTTACTAGGAATGGTGTTCTTC. Full variable domain (missing parts from reference TRBV11-2 and TRBJ2-1): EAGVAQSPRYKIIEKRQSVAFWCNPISGHATLYWYQQILGQGPKLLIQFQNNGVVDDSQLPKDRFSAERLKGVDSTLKIQPAKLEDSAVYLCASSLLGMVFFGPGTRLTVL.